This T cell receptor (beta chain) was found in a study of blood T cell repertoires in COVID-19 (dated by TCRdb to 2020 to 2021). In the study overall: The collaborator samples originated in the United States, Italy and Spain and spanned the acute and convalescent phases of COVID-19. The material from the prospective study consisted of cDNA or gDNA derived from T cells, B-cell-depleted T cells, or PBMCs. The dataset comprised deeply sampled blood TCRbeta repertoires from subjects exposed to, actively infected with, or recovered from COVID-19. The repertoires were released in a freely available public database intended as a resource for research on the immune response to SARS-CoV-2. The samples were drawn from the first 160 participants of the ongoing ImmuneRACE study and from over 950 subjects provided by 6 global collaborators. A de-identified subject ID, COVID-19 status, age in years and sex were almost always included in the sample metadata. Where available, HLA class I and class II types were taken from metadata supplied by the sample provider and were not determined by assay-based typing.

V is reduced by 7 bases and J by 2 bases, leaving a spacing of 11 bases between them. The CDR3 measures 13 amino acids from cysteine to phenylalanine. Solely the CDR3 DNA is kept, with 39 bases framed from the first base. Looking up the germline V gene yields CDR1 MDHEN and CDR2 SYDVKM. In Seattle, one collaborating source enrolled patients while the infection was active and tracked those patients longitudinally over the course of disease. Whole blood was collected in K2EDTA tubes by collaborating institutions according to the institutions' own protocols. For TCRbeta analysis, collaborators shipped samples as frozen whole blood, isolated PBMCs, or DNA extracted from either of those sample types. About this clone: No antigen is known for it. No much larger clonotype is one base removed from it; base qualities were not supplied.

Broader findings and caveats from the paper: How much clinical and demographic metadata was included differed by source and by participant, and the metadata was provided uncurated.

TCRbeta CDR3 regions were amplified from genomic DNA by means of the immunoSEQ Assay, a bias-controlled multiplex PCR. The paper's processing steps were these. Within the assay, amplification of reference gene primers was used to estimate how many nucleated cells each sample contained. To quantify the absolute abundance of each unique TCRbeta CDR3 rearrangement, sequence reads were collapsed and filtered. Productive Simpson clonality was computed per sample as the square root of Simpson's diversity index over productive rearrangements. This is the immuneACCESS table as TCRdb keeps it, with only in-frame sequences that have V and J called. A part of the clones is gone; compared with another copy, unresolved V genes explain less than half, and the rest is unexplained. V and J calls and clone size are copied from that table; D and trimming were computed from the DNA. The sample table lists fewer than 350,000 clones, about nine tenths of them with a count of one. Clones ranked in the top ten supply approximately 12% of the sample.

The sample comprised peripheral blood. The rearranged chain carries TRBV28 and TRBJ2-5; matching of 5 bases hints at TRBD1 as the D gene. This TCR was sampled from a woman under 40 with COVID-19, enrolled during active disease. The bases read TGTGCCAGCACCAGGGCATCTCAAGAGACCCAGTACTTC. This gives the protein CASTRASQETQYF.